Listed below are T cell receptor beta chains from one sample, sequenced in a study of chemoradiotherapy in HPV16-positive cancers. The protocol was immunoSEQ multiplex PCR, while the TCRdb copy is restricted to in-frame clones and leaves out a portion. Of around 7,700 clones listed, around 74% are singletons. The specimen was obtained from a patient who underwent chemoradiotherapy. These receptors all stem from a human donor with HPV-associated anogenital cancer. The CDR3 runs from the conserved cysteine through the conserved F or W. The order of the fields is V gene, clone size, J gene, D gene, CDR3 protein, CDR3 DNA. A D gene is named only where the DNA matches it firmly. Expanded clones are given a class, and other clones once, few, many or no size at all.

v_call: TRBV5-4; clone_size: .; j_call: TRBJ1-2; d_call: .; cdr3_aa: CASSFGGDGYTF; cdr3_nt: TGTGCCAGCAGCTTCGGAGGGGATGGCTACACCTTC
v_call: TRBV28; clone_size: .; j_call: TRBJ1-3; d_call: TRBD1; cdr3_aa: CASSSLLGTGGNTIYF; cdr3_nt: TGTGCCAGCAGTTCTCTATTGGGGACAGGAGGAAACACCATATATTTT
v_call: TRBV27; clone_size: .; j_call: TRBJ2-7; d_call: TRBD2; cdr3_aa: CASSFKRGPPYEQYF; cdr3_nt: TGTGCCAGCAGTTTCAAGCGGGGACCCCCCTACGAGCAGTACTTC
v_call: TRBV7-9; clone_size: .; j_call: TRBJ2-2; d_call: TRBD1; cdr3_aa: CASSLGAGGDTGELFF; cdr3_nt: TGTGCCAGCAGCTTAGGGGCAGGGGGAGACACCGGGGAGCTGTTTTTT
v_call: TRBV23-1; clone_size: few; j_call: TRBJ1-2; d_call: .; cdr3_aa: CASTYRPSAGYGYTF; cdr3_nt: TGCGCCAGCACCTACCGACCTTCGGCGGGCTATGGCTACACCTTC
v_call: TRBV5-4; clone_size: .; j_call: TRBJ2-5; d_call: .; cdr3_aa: CASSLGAVGETQYF; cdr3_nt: TGTGCCAGCAGCTTGGGCGCCGTTGGGGAGACCCAGTACTTC
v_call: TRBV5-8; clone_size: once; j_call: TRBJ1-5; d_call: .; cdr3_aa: CASSPITGHNSNQPQHF; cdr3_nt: TGTGCCAGCAGCCCTATCACGGGACATAATAGCAATCAGCCCCAGCATTTT
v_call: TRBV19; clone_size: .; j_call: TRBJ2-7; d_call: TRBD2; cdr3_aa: CASSIWQGGGKVQYF; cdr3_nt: TGTGCCAGTAGTATTTGGCAGGGCGGGGGAAAGGTGCAGTACTTC
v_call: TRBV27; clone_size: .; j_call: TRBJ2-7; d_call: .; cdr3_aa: CASSPQGYEQYF; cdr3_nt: TGTGCCAGCAGTCCACAGGGTTACGAGCAGTACTTC
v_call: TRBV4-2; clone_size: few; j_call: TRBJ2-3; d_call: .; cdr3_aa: CASSQGGRTDTQYF; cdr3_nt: TGTGCCAGCAGCCAGGGCGGTCGGACAGATACGCAGTATTTT
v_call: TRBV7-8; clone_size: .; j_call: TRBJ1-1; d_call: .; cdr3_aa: CASSPIRMNTEAFF; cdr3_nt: TGTGCCAGCAGCCCCATCCGGATGAACACTGAAGCTTTCTTT
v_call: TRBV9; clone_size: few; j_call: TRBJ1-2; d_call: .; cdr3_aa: CASSGVPGYTF; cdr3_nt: TGTGCCAGCAGCGGGGTTCCTGGCTACACCTTC
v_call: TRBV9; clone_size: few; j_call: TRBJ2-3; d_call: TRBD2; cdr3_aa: CASSVDSGGFTDTQYF; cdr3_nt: TGTGCCAGCAGCGTGGATAGCGGGGGGTTTACAGATACGCAGTATTTT
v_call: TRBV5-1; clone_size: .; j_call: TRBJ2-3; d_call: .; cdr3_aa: CASSLAGTDTQYF; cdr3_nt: TGCGCCAGCAGCCTGGCTGGCACAGATACGCAGTATTTT
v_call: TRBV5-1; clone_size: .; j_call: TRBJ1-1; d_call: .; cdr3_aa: CASSLGGSPTEAFF; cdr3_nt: TGCGCCAGCAGCTTGGGGGGCAGCCCCACTGAAGCTTTCTTT
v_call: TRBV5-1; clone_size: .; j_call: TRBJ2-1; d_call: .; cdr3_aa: CASSSSGGSSNEQFF; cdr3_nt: TGCGCCAGCAGCTCCTCGGGGGGCTCGTCCAATGAGCAGTTCTTC
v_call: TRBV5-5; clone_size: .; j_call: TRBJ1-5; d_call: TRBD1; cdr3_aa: CASSLVLGQGGGQPQHF; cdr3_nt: TGTGCCAGCAGCTTGGTCCTGGGACAGGGGGGTGGGCAGCCCCAGCATTTT
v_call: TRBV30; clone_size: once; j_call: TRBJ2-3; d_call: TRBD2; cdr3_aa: CAWSEGSGGFTDTQYF; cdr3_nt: TGTGCCTGGAGTGAAGGGAGCGGGGGTTTTACAGATACGCAGTATTTT
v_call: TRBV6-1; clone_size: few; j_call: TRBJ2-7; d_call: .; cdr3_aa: CASSEAAVSYEQYF; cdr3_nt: TGTGCCAGCAGTGAAGCGGCGGTTTCCTACGAGCAGTACTTC
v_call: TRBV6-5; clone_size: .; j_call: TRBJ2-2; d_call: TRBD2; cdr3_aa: CASSYSKWGRGGELFF; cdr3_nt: TGTGCCAGCAGTTACTCCAAATGGGGGAGGGGCGGGGAGCTGTTTTTT
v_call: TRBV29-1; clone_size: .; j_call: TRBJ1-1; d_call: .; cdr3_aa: CRVTGGMNTEAFF; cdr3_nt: TGCAGGGTGACAGGAGGTATGAACACTGAAGCTTTCTTT
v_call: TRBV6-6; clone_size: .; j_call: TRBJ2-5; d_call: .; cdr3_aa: CASSYLFQGGIQYF; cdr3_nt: TGTGCCAGCAGTTACCTCTTCCAAGGGGGTATCCAGTACTTC
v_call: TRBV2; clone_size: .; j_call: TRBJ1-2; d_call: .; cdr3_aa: CASSESGNGYTF; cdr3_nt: TGTGCCAGCAGTGAATCTGGGAATGGCTACACCTTC
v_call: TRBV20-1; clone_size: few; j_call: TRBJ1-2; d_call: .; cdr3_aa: CSASPLSYTF; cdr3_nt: TGCAGTGCTAGCCCCCTGAGCTACACCTTC
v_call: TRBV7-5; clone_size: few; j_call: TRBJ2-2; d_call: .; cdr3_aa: CVRSLGAGQTGELFF; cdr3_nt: TGTGTCAGAAGCTTAGGGGCAGGGCAAACCGGGGAGCTGTTTTTT
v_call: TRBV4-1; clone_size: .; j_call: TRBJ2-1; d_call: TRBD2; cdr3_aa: CASSPEGFSGEQFF; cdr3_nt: TGCGCCAGCAGCCCGGAGGGGTTTAGCGGGGAGCAGTTCTTC
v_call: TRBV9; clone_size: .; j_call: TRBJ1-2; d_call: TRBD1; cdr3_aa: CASSARTGSYYGYTF; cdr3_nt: TGTGCCAGCAGCGCCCGGACAGGGTCCTACTATGGCTACACCTTC
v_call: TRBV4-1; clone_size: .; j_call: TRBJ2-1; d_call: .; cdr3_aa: CASSQESWGLVTSYNEQFF; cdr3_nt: TGCGCCAGCAGCCAAGAGTCGTGGGGACTGGTGACTAGCTACAATGAGCAGTTCTTC
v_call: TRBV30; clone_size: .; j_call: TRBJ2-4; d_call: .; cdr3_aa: CAWSLGWAKNIQYF; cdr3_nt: TGTGCCTGGTCCTTAGGGTGGGCCAAAAACATTCAGTACTTC
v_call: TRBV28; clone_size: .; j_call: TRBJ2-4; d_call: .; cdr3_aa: CASSPPSGWARTNGAKNIQYF; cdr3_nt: TGTGCCAGCAGTCCACCCTCGGGGTGGGCCCGGACCAATGGGGCCAAAAACATTCAGTACTTC
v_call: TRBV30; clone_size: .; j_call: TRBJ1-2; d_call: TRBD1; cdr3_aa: CAWSVYRGVDYTF; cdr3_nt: TGTGCCTGGAGTGTATACAGGGGAGTAGACTACACCTTC
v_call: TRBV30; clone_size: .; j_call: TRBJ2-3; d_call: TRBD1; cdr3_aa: CAWGYRGGTDTQYF; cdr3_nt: TGTGCCTGGGGATACAGGGGTGGGACAGATACGCAGTATTTT
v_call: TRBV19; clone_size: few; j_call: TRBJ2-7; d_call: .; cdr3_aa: CASSPGASPYEQYF; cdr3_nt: TGTGCCAGTAGTCCTGGGGCCTCCCCCTACGAGCAGTACTTC
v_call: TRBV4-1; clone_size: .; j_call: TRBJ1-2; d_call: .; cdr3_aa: CASSQDHGYTF; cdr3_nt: TGCGCCAGCAGCCAAGACCATGGCTACACCTTC
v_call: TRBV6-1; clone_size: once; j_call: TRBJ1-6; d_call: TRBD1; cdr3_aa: CASSGTVNNSPLHF; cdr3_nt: TGTGCCAGCAGCGGGACAGTCAATAATTCACCCCTCCACTTT
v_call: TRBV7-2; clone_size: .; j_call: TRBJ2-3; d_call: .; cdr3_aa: CASSTQGFSTDTQYF; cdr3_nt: TGTGCCAGCAGCACCCAGGGGTTCTCCACAGATACGCAGTATTTT
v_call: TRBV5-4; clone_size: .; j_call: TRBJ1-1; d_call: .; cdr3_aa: CASGEEGYTEAFF; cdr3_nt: TGTGCCAGCGGCGAGGAGGGTTACACTGAAGCTTTCTTT
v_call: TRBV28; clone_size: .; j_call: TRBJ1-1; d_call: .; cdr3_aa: CASSFHREHTEAFF; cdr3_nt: TGTGCCAGCAGTTTTCATCGCGAACACACTGAAGCTTTCTTT
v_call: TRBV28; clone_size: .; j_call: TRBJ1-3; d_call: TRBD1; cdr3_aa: CASSPGTGYSGNTIYF; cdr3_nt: TGTGCCAGCAGCCCTGGGACAGGGTACTCTGGAAACACCATATATTTT
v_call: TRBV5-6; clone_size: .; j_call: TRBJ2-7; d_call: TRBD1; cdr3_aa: CASTLTGSYEQYF; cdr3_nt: TGTGCCAGCACCTTGACAGGGTCCTACGAGCAGTACTTC
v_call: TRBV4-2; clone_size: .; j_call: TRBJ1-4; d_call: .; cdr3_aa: CASSQDIIGGGRNEKLFF; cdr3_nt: TGTGCCAGCAGCCAAGATATTATCGGGGGGGGGCGGAATGAAAAACTGTTTTTT
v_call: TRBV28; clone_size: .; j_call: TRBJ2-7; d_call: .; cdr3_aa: CASSLWGPEQYF; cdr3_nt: TGTGCCAGCAGTTTATGGGGGCCCGAGCAGTACTTC
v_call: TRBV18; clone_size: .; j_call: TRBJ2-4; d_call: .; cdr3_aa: CASSPQVAKNIQYF; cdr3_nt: TGTGCCAGCTCACCACAAGTAGCCAAAAACATTCAGTACTTC
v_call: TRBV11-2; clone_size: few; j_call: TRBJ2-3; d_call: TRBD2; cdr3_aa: CASSASGGRTDTQYF; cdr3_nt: TGTGCCAGCAGCGCCAGCGGGGGACGCACAGATACGCAGTATTTT
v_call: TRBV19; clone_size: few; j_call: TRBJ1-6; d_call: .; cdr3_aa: CASRSPGNSPLHF; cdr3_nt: TGTGCCAGTAGGTCCCCGGGGAATTCACCCCTCCACTTT
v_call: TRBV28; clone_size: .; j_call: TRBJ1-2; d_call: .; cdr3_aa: CASRYTQQLHYGYTF; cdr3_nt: TGTGCCAGTAGATACACTCAACAACTCCACTATGGCTACACCTTC
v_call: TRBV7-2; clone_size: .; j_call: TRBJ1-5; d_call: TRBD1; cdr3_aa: CASTRQGEGQPQHF; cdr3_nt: TGTGCCAGCACACGACAGGGTGAAGGTCAGCCCCAGCATTTT
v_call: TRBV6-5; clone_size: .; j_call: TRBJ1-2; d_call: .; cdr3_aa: CASSYSDRSANYGYTF; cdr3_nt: TGTGCCAGCAGTTACTCCGATAGATCAGCTAACTATGGCTACACCTTC
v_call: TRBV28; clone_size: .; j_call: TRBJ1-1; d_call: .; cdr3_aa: CASSFPAWGGKTEAFF; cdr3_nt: TGTGCCAGCAGTTTCCCTGCGTGGGGAGGAAAGACTGAAGCTTTCTTT
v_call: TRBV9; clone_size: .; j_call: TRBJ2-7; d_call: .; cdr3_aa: CASSAQLYSEQYF; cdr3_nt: TGTGCCAGCAGCGCCCAACTCTACTCCGAGCAGTACTTC
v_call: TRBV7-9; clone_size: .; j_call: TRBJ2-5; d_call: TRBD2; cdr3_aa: CASSLEPGLAGETQYF; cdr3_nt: TGTGCCAGCAGCTTAGAACCGGGACTAGCAGGAGAGACCCAGTACTTC
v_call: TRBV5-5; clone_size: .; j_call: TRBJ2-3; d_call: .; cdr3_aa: CASSLSSTTDTQYF; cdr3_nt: TGTGCCAGCAGCTTGAGTTCCACCACAGATACGCAGTATTTT
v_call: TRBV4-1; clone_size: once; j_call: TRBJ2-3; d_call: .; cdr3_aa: CASKDSASTDTQYF; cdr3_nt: TGCGCCAGCAAGGACAGCGCCTCAACAGATACGCAGTATTTT
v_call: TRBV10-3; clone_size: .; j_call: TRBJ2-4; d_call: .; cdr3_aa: CASAGATKNIQYF; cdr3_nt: TGTGCCAGTGCAGGGGCGACCAAAAACATTCAGTACTTC
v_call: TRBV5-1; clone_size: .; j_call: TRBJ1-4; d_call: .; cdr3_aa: CASSFVGQGPNEKLFF; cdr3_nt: TGCGCCAGCAGCTTCGTCGGTCAGGGCCCTAATGAAAAACTGTTTTTT
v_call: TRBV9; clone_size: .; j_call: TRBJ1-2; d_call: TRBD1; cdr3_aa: CASSSSNRDRGSGVGYTF; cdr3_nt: TGTGCCAGCAGCAGCTCCAACCGGGACAGGGGGTCCGGGGTTGGCTACACCTTC
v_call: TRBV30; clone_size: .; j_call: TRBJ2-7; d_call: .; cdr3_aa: CAFSRAGVGRQYF; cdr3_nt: TGTGCCTTCTCGCGAGCAGGCGTGGGTAGGCAGTACTTC
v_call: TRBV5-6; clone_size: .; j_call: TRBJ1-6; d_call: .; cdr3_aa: CASSLGRGRFLNSPLHF; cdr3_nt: TGTGCCAGCAGCTTGGGGAGGGGCCGATTTTTAAATTCACCCCTCCACTTT
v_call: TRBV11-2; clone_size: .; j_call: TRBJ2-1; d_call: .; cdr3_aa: CASSLDRVSNNEQFF; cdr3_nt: TGTGCCAGCAGCTTAGATCGGGTCAGTAACAATGAGCAGTTCTTC